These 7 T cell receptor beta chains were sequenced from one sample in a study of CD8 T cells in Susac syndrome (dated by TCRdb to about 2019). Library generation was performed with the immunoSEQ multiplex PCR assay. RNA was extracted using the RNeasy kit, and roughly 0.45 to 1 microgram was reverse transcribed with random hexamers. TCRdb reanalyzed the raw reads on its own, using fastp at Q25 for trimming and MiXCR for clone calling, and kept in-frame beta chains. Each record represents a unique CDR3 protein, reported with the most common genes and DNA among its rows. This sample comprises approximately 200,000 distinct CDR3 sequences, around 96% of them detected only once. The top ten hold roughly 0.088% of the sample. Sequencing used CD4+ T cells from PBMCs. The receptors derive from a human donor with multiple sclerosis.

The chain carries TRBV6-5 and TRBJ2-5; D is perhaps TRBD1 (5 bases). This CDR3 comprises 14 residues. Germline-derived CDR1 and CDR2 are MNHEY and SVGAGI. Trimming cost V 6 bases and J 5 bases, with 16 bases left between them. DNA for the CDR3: TGTGCCAGCAGACGCGACGGAGCAGGGGAGACCCAGTACTTC. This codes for CASRRDGAGETQYF.

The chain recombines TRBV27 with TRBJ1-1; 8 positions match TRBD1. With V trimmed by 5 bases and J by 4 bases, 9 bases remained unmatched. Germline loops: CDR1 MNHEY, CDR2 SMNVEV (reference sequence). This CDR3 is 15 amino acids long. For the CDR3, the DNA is TGTGCCAGCAGTAAACCCGGGACAGGTGTCACTGAAGCTTTCTTT. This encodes CASSKPGTGVTEAFF.

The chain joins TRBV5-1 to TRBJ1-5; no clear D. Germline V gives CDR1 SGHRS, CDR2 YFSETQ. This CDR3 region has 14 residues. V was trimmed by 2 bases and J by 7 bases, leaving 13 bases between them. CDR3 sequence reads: CASSLTGPTQPQHF. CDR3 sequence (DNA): TGCGCCAGCAGCTTAACCGGACCAACGCAGCCCCAGCATTTT.

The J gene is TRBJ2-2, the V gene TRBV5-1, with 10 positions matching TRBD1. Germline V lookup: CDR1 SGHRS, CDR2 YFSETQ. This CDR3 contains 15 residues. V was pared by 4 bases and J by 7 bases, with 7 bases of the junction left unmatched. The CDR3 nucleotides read TGCGCCAGCAGCCCTGGGACAGGGGAGATCGGGGAGCTGTTTTTT. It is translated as CASSPGTGEIGELFF.

CDR3 amino acids: CASSFFVNTGELFF. DNA of the CDR3: TGTGCCAGCAGCTTCTTCGTGAACACCGGGGAGCTGTTTTTT. The chain employs TRBV11-2 and TRBJ2-2; D remains ambiguous. Trimming shortened V by 3 bases and J by 1 base, and 6 bases separated the two germline ends. This CDR3 is 14 amino acids long. Germline V CDR1 and CDR2: SGHAT, FQNNGV.

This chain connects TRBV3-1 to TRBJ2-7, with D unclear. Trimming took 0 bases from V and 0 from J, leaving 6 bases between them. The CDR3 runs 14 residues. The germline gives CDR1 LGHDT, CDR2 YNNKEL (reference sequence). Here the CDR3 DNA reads TGTGCCAGCAGCCAAGATCGAACCTCCTACGAGCAGTACTTC. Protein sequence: CASSQDRTSYEQYF.

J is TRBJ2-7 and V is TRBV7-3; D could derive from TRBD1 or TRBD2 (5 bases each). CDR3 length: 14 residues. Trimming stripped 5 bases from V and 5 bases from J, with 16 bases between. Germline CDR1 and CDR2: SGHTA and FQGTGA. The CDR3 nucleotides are TGTGCCAGCAGCACCCGGGGTAGGGACCACGAGCAGTACTTC. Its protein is CASSTRGRDHEQYF.